A single sample is the source of the 21 T cell receptor beta chains below, sequenced in a study of T-cell reconstitution after alpha-beta-depleted transplantation in children. TCRbeta library preparation incorporated unique molecular identifiers. TCRdb used MiXCR to reprocess the PCR reads, holding one entry per CDR3 protein. The sample records 200,000 to 300,000 distinct CDR3 sequences, under 30% being singletons. Sequenced material: PBMCs, mostly from graft donor cells, taken 360 days after TCRalphabeta/CD19-depleted stem cell transplant. These receptor sequences come from a female patient between 2 and 15 years old who had a stem cell transplant for congenital amegakaryocytic thrombocytopenia, so the T cells may come from the graft donor.

This clonotype has more than one count but fewer than ten. J is TRBJ2-3 and V is TRBV28; D ambiguous. Between the trimmed V and J ends, which lost 8 bases and 2 bases, there was a span of 17 bases. This CDR3 spans 15 amino acids. Germline CDR1 MDHEN, CDR2 SYDVKM. CDR3 DNA sequence: TGTGCCAGCTTGACGAAGGACGGGTTCACAGATACGCAGTATTTT. It translates to CASLTKDGFTDTQYF.

The V and J genes are TRBV4-1 and TRBJ1-2; D is uncertain. Trimming stripped 0 bases from V and 5 bases from J, with 16 bases between. The germline gives CDR1 MGHRA, CDR2 YSYEKL. This CDR3 region has 16 residues. CDR3 sequence reads: CASSQDPQTILYGYTF. Here the CDR3 DNA reads TGCGCCAGCAGCCAAGATCCACAGACTATACTATATGGCTACACCTTC.

Only a few counts were recorded for this clonotype. Here the CDR3 DNA reads TGTGCCAGTAGTAGTCGGGAGGTGACTACCTACAATGAGCAGTTCTTC. Amino acid sequence: CASSSREVTTYNEQFF. The chain couples TRBV19 to TRBJ2-1; 7 bases map to TRBD2. The CDR3 loop spans 16 amino acids. The trim removed 4 bases at V and 2 bases at J, leaving 8 bases unmatched. CDR1 and CDR2 from the germline V gene are LNHDA and SQIVND (reference sequence).

This clonotype was counted ten times or more. V usage is TRBV12-3 or TRBV12-4 and J usage is TRBJ2-7; possibly TRBD2 for D (7 bases). V was pared by 5 bases and J by 5 bases, with 19 bases between. The CDR3 has 15 residues. The CDR3 reads CASSLPMGGLDEQYF. The CDR3 coding sequence is TGTGCCAGCAGTCTCCCCATGGGGGGGCTGGACGAGCAGTACTTC.

V and J are TRBV20-1 and TRBJ2-7, with 7 bases that match TRBD1. Germline-derived CDR1 and CDR2 are DFQATT and SNEGSKA (reference sequence). The V and J ends lost 4 bases and 2 bases, in that order; junction bases with no gene match: 5. CDR3 length: 13 residues. CDR3 sequence reads: CSAIPGGTYEQYF. CDR3 in DNA: TGCAGTGCTATCCCAGGGGGAACCTACGAGCAGTACTTC.

CDR3 region: CSVSGDPSGANVLTF. CDR3 in DNA: TGCAGCGTCTCAGGAGATCCCTCTGGGGCCAACGTCCTGACTTTC. This chain joins TRBV29-1 and TRBJ2-6; D remains ambiguous. Trimming took 6 bases from V and 0 from J, leaving 12 bases between them. The CDR3 runs 15 residues. Germline CDR1 reads SQVTM; CDR2 reads ANQGSEA.

This sequence joins TRBV20-1 and TRBJ2-1; no clear D. This CDR3 region has 9 residues. Germline CDR1 and CDR2: DFQATT and SNEGSKA (reference sequence). The V gene lost 5 bases and the J gene lost 8 bases, with 4 bases spanning the gap. The CDR3 DNA sequence: TGCAGTGCTCGGGATGAGCAGTTCTTC. It specifies CSARDEQFF.

The rearrangement links TRBV19 to TRBJ2-3; no firm D call. This CDR3 has 15 residues. Germline V lookup: CDR1 LNHDA, CDR2 SQIVND (reference sequence). V was clipped by 2 bases and J by 2 bases, with 11 bases between them. The DNA of the CDR3 is TGTGCCAGTAGTATATGGTACCGGCCCACAGATACGCAGTATTTT. It specifies CASSIWYRPTDTQYF.

This rearrangement joins TRBV15 to TRBJ2-5; the D is unclear. The CDR3 spans 16 residues. The V and J ends lost 1 base and 1 base respectively, with 13 bases between them. Germline values: CDR1 LNHNV, CDR2 YYDKDF (reference sequence). The CDR3 loop reads CATSRVVVTIQETQYF. CDR3 in DNA: TGTGCCACCAGCAGAGTTGTGGTGACCATCCAAGAGACCCAGTACTTC. Full variable domain (missing parts from reference TRBV15 and TRBJ2-5): DAMVIQNPRYQVTQFGKPVTLSCSQTLNHNVMYWYQQKSSQAPKLLFHYYDKDFNNEADTPDNFQSRRPNTSFCFLDIRSPGLGDTAMYLCATSRVVVTIQETQYFGPGTRLLVL.

This clonotype was detected a few times. J is TRBJ2-2 and V is TRBV20-1; perhaps TRBD1 as D (6 bases). Germline values: CDR1 DFQATT, CDR2 SNEGSKA (reference sequence). Deletions cut 4 bases from V and 3 bases from J, with 12 bases between. This CDR3 region has 14 residues. CDR3 region: CSAMDTGHTGELFF. The CDR3 DNA is TGCAGTGCTATGGATACAGGGCACACCGGGGAGCTGTTTTTT.

The rearrangement uses TRBV6-1 and TRBJ2-7, with no clear D. V was pared by 0 bases and J by 5 bases, with 5 bases between. In germline, CDR1 is MNHNS, CDR2 SASEGT. This CDR3 has 12 amino acids. The CDR3 bases are TGTGCCAGCAGTGAAGCAAGGGACGAGCAGTACTTC. It specifies CASSEARDEQYF.

This clonotype has only a few counts. The gene calls are TRBV12-3 or TRBV12-4 and TRBJ2-2; D possibly corresponds to TRBD2 (5 bases). V dropped 6 bases and J dropped 7 bases, with 21 bases sitting between them. This CDR3 spans 16 amino acids. CDR3 DNA sequence: TGTGCCAGCAGCTCCCGAGGGCCCCCGAGGCTCGGGGAGCTGTTTTTT. It yields the protein CASSSRGPPRLGELFF.

This chain joins TRBV5-1 and TRBJ2-7, with a weak D call TRBD2 (6 bases). Trimming left V 4 bases short and J 7 bases short, with 15 bases between. The germline V gene has CDR1 SGHRS and CDR2 YFSETQ. This CDR3 comprises 13 residues. DNA for the CDR3: TGCGCCAGCAGCCCCGGGACGGAGGGAGAGCAGTACTTC. Its translation: CASSPGTEGEQYF.

This clonotype was seen ten or more times. V gene TRBV5-1 combines with J gene TRBJ2-3; D not certain. Trimming removed 0 bases at V and 0 bases at J, with 8 bases between. The CDR3 runs 15 residues. CDR1 is SGHRS and CDR2 is YFSETQ in the germline V gene. The CDR3 bases are TGCGCCAGCAGCTTGGCGGCAGGTAGCACAGATACGCAGTATTTT. It yields the protein CASSLAAGSTDTQYF.

This clonotype was picked up a small number of times. The rearrangement joins TRBV3-1 to TRBJ2-7; 11 bases fit TRBD2. Germline CDR1 and CDR2: LGHDT and YNNKEL (reference sequence). The CDR3 is 15 residues long. V gave up 5 bases and J gave up 1 base; unmatched junction bases: 4. The CDR3 DNA is TGTGCCAGCAGCGACATAGCGGGGGGGTCCTACGAGCAGTACTTC. Its translation: CASSDIAGGSYEQYF.

This rearrangement joins TRBV3-1 to TRBJ2-3; D may be TRBD2 (5 bases). In germline, CDR1 is LGHDT, CDR2 YNNKEL (reference sequence). V was shortened by 4 bases and J by 1 base, with 12 bases between the two germline ends. The CDR3 has 15 residues. In DNA, the CDR3 is TGTGCCAGCAGCCCCGGCGGGTGGGGCACAGATACGCAGTATTTT. It specifies CASSPGGWGTDTQYF.

The chain uses TRBV7-9 and TRBJ2-1; perhaps TRBD1 as D (6 bases). V gave up 1 base and J gave up 12 bases, with 13 bases separating them. The CDR3 runs to 13 residues. The germline CDR1 and CDR2 sequences are SEHNR and FQNEAQ (reference sequence). CDR3: CASSLEVVGGQFF. The CDR3, as DNA: TGTGCCAGCAGCTTAGAGGTGGTAGGGGGGCAGTTCTTC.

The V call is TRBV6-2 or TRBV6-3, the J call TRBJ1-5, with D uncertain. The V gene's germline CDR1 is MNHEY and CDR2 SVGEGT. The V end lost 0 bases, the J end lost 3 bases, and 15 bases lay between the germline ends. This CDR3 is 17 amino acids long. The DNA for the CDR3 is TGTGCCAGCAGTTACTCCTCGGGAAGGTGGAACAATCAGCCCCAGCATTTT. Protein sequence: CASSYSSGRWNNQPQHF.

Concerning this clonotype itself: Possible read error: a much larger clone is one base away. J is TRBJ2-1 and V is TRBV10-3; 7 bases align to TRBD2. V lost 3 bases and J lost 0; bases outside the gene matches: 14. The CDR3 is made up of 19 amino acids. The germline gives CDR1 ENHRY, CDR2 SYGVKD. The CDR3 loop is CAISDPGTIGKSSYNEQFF. In nucleotides, the CDR3 is TGTGCCATCAGTGATCCAGGGACTATCGGGAAGAGCTCCTACAATGAGCAGTTCTTC.

This clonotype was found a few times. This chain uses TRBV5-8 with TRBJ2-1; 10 positions match TRBD2. This CDR3 is 16 amino acids long. V dropped 3 bases and J dropped 2; count of bases not matched to a gene: 5. Germline CDR1 SGHTS, CDR2 YDEGEE. DNA for the CDR3: TGTGCCAGCAGCTCTCTAGCGGGAGTCACCTACAATGAGCAGTTCTTC. Its protein is CASSSLAGVTYNEQFF. The whole variable domain, filled in from reference TRBV5-8 and TRBJ2-1, reads EAGVTQSPTHLIKTRGQQATLRCSPISGHTSVYWYQQALGLGLQFLLWYDEGEERNRGNFPPRFSGRQFPNYSSELNVNALELEDSALYLCASSSLAGVTYNEQFFGPGTRLTVL.

The chain is built from TRBV5-1 and TRBJ2-5, with 12 bases matching TRBD2. The trim removed 4 bases at V and 4 bases at J, leaving 17 bases unmatched. Germline CDR1 reads SGHRS; CDR2 reads YFSETQ. The CDR3 contains 19 residues. CDR3 DNA: TGCGCCAGCAGCCCGTCGAAGACTAGCGGGAGTTTTTTGGTAGAGACCCAGTACTTC. Translated, it gives CASSPSKTSGSFLVETQYF.